Listed below are T cell receptor beta chains from one sample, sequenced in a study of vaccination and CD4 T cells after COVID-19. MiXCR, run by TCRdb on the PCR reads, gives a single entry per CDR3 protein. The table lists 12,000 to 15,000 distinct CDR3 sequences, 40% to 65% of them singletons. No antigen has been assigned to these receptors. The source material was CD4+ T cells from blood, cultured in vitro, sampled before SARS-CoV-2 vaccination. These TCRs come from a human donor who had recovered from COVID-19. Both conserved end residues are part of each CDR3. D genes are given only for firm matches. Not every row has a clone size; where given, it reads once, few, many or a size class.

size	D	V	J	DNA	CDR3
-	-	TRBV10-3	TRBJ2-1	TGTGCCATCAGTGAGCGCCTTTCCGGGATGGACAATGAGCAGTTCTTC	CAISERLSGMDNEQFF
-	-	TRBV6-2/TRBV6-3	TRBJ1-5	TGTGCCAGCAACCCCCGGGGAGAGGGCAATCAGCCCCAGCATTTT	CASNPRGEGNQPQHF
few	-	TRBV7-7	TRBJ2-5	TGTGCCAGCAGCTTGGCAATCCAAGAGACCCAGTACTTC	CASSLAIQETQYF
few	TRBD2	TRBV6-1	TRBJ2-5	TGTGCCAGCAGTGAAAACAAAGGCGGGAGGTTCGGTGGCGAGACCCAGTACTTC	CASSENKGGRFGGETQYF
-	TRBD2	TRBV18	TRBJ2-5	TGTGCCAGCTCACAAGGACTAGCGGGGACACAAGAGACCCAGTACTTC	CASSQGLAGTQETQYF
-	TRBD2	TRBV20-1	TRBJ2-7	TGCAGTGCTCGCGGGGGGACCTACGAGCAGTACTTC	CSARGGTYEQYF
-	-	TRBV18	TRBJ2-3	TGTGCCAGCTCACTCGGGACTAGCACAGATACGCAGTATTTT	CASSLGTSTDTQYF
once	-	TRBV7-3	TRBJ2-2	TGTGCCAGCAGCTTATTGGGGGTCGAGAACACCGGGGAGCTGTTTTTT	CASSLLGVENTGELFF
-	-	TRBV6-2/TRBV6-3	TRBJ2-5	TGTGCCAGCAGACTATGGATGGGTGGAGAGACCCAGTACTTC	CASRLWMGGETQYF
-	-	TRBV2	TRBJ1-5	TGTGCCACGTCGCCGACAGTTAGCAATCAGCCCCAGCATTTT	CATSPTVSNQPQHF
-	TRBD2	TRBV20-1	TRBJ2-6	TGCAGTGCTAGAGGGTCTAGCGGGAGTTCCCCTGGGGCCAACGTCCTGACTTTC	CSARGSSGSSPGANVLTF
-	TRBD2	TRBV20-1	TRBJ2-1	TGCAGTGCTAGCCCTAGCGGGAGTCGGGGGATATACAATGAGCAGTTCTTC	CSASPSGSRGIYNEQFF
few	TRBD1	TRBV20-1	TRBJ1-2	TGCAGTGCATACCCTCAGGGGGCTGGCTATGGCTACACCTTC	CSAYPQGAGYGYTF
once	TRBD2	TRBV19	TRBJ2-1	TGTGCCAGTAGTGTCTCCCGACTAGCGGGAGAAGACAATGAGCAGTTCTTC	CASSVSRLAGEDNEQFF
-	TRBD1	TRBV7-9	TRBJ2-2	TGTGCCAGCAGCGACGCCGGCAGGGGGTCACCCGGGGAGCTGTTTTTT	CASSDAGRGSPGELFF
-	-	TRBV20-1	TRBJ2-7	TGCAGTGCTAGAGATGACGGGGACCCCTACGAGCAGTACTTC	CSARDDGDPYEQYF
-	-	TRBV28	TRBJ2-3	TGTGCCAGCAGTACTACTCGAACCCTGCGCGGCACAGATACGCAGTATTTT	CASSTTRTLRGTDTQYF
-	TRBD1	TRBV5-6	TRBJ2-4	TGTGCCAGCAGCGCCTCATCAGGGGGCATGAACATTCAGTACTTC	CASSASSGGMNIQYF
few	TRBD1	TRBV11-2	TRBJ1-6	TGTGCCAGCAGCTTAGGGGACAGGTCGTCACCCCTCCACTTT	CASSLGDRSSPLHF
-	TRBD1	TRBV6-1	TRBJ2-2	TGTGCCAGCAGGGGGACAGTCAGCACCGGGGAGCTGTTTTTT	CASRGTVSTGELFF
-	TRBD2	TRBV28	TRBJ2-5	TGTGCCAGCAGCCCCAGCGGGATTGAGACCCAGTACTTC	CASSPSGIETQYF
-	TRBD2	TRBV20-1	TRBJ2-7	TGCAGTGCCCCCGGGACTAGCGGCTCCTACGAGCAGTACTTC	CSAPGTSGSYEQYF
once	TRBD2	TRBV7-8	TRBJ2-7	TGTGCCAGCAGTTTCCCCTCCGGACTAGCGGGAGTAGGATACGAGCAGTACTTC	CASSFPSGLAGVGYEQYF
-	TRBD1	TRBV20-1	TRBJ1-1	TGCAGTGCTAGAGCCGGGACAGGGGAAACTGAAGCTTTCTTT	CSARAGTGETEAFF
-	-	TRBV6-2/TRBV6-3	TRBJ1-5	TGTGCCAGCACGGATTTCGAGGGGCCCCAGCATTTT	CASTDFEGPQHF
-	TRBD1	TRBV6-1	TRBJ2-7	TGTGCCAGCAGAGGACAGGGACCCTCCTACGAGCAGTACTTC	CASRGQGPSYEQYF
once	TRBD1	TRBV9	TRBJ1-2	TGTGCCAGCAGCTCCCGAGCGGGACAGGGGGTCTTGGCGGAAGGCTACACCTTC	CASSSRAGQGVLAEGYTF
-	-	TRBV7-2	TRBJ2-1	TGTGCCAGCGGGCCTAGAGGCTACAATGAGCAGTTCTTC	CASGPRGYNEQFF
-	TRBD1	TRBV7-2	TRBJ1-2	TGTGCCAGCAGCCGCCGTGGACAGGGGTATGGCTACACCTTC	CASSRRGQGYGYTF
-	-	TRBV20-1	TRBJ2-3	TGCAGTGCTAGACCTTCAAAGGATACGCAGTATTTT	CSARPSKDTQYF
-	-	TRBV7-2	TRBJ1-5	TGTGCCAGCAGCTTAGCCAGGGGTCGTAATCAGCCCCAGCATTTT	CASSLARGRNQPQHF
few	-	TRBV24-1	TRBJ2-5	TGTGCCACCGGGCAGGGGACCCAAGAGACCCAGTACTTC	CATGQGTQETQYF
-	-	TRBV20-1	TRBJ2-5	TGCAGTGCCACCCCCCCTACTTTGTCACAGTACTTC	CSATPPTLSQYF
few	TRBD2	TRBV6-1	TRBJ2-7	TGTGCCAGCAGCGTAGCGGGAGGGCCTTACGAGCAGTACTTC	CASSVAGGPYEQYF
-	-	TRBV19	TRBJ1-5	TGTGCCAGTAGTATCAAGGGATGGAATCAGCCCCAGCATTTT	CASSIKGWNQPQHF
-	-	TRBV20-1	TRBJ1-1	TGCAGTGCTAGAGATCCGCCTTTGAACACTGAAGCTTTCTTT	CSARDPPLNTEAFF
few	TRBD1	TRBV6-5	TRBJ1-2	TGTGCCAGCAGATTACTACAGGGGGCGGGCGGCTACACCTTC	CASRLLQGAGGYTF
few	TRBD2	TRBV20-1	TRBJ2-3	TGCAGTGCTACAGGAGCCAGCGGGAGTGTCCCAGATACGCAGTATTTT	CSATGASGSVPDTQYF
few	TRBD1	TRBV5-4	TRBJ2-5	TGTGCCAGCAGCCCGGGACAGGGGGAGACCCAGTACTTC	CASSPGQGETQYF
-	-	TRBV18	TRBJ1-6	TGTGCCAGCTCACAGGCCTATAATTCACCCCTCCACTTT	CASSQAYNSPLHF
few	-	TRBV24-1	TRBJ2-2	TGTGCCACCAGTGATGCCCGGTTGGAGGGGGGCACCGGGGAGCTGTTTTTT	CATSDARLEGGTGELFF
-	-	TRBV20-1	TRBJ2-3	TGCAGTGGGGAGTTTAGCACAGATACGCAGTATTTT	CSGEFSTDTQYF
-	-	TRBV12-3/TRBV12-4	TRBJ1-4	TGTGCCAGCAGACAGGGTGAAAAACTGTTTTTT	CASRQGEKLFF
-	TRBD2	TRBV2	TRBJ2-5	TGTGCCAGCAATTCCCAGGGCTCGGGGGGAGGGACCCAGTACTTC	CASNSQGSGGGTQYF